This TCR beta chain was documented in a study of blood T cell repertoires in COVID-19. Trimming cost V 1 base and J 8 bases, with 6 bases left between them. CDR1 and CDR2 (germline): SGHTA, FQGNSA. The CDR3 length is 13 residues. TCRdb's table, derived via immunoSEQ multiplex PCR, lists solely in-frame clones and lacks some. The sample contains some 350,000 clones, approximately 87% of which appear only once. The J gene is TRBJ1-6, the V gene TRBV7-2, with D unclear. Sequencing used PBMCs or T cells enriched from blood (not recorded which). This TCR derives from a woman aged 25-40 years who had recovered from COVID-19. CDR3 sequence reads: CASSLVLDSPLHF. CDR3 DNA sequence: TGTGCCAGCAGCTTAGTACTTGATTCACCCCTCCACTTT.